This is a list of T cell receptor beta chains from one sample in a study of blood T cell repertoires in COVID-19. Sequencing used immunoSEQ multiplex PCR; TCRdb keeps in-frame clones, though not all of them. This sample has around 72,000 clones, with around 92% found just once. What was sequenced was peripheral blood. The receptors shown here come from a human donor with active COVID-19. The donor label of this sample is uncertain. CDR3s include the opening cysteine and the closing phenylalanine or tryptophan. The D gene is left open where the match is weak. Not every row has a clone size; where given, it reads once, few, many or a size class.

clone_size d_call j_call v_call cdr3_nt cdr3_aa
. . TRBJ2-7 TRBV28 TGTGCCAGCAGTACTACAGGGACCCTCTACGAGCAGTACTTC CASSTTGTLYEQYF
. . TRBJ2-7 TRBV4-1 TGCGCCAGCAGCCAAGATAGCCGGTACGAGCAGTACTTC CASSQDSRYEQYF
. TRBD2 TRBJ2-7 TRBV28 TGTGCCAGCAGTTTTATCGTAGCGGGAGCCTACGAGCAGTACTTC CASSFIVAGAYEQYF
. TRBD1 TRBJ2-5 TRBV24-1 TGTGCCACCAGTGACCCGGGACAGGGAGAGACCCAGTACTTC CATSDPGQGETQYF
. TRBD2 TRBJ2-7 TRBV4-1 TGCGCCAGCAGCCAAGATAAGGCGGGAGAGCTCCAGCAGTACTTC CASSQDKAGELQQYF
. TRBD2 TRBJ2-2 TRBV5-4 TGTGCCAGCAGCTTGGGGGGACTAGCGGGTCACACCGGGGAGCTGTTTTTT CASSLGGLAGHTGELFF
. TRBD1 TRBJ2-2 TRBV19 TGTGCCAGTAGTATGGGGACAGGGGGAGTTGACGGGGAGCTGTTTTTT CASSMGTGGVDGELFF
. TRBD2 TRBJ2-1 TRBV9 TGTGCCAGCAGCGTAGTGGGGACTAGCGGAAACAATGAGCAGTTCTTC CASSVVGTSGNNEQFF
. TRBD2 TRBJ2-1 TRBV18 TGTGCCAGCTCACCACCGACTAGCGGGGCGAATGAGCAGTTCTTC CASSPPTSGANEQFF
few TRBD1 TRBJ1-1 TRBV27 TGTGCCAGCAGACGAGGACAGGGGCAGAACACTGAAGCTTTCTTT CASRRGQGQNTEAFF
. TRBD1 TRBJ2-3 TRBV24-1 TGTGCCACCGGGAGACAGGGAAATCCAGATACGCAGTATTTT CATGRQGNPDTQYF
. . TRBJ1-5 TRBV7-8 TGTGCCAGCAGCTTAGGTACCTACAATCAGCCCCAGCATTTT CASSLGTYNQPQHF
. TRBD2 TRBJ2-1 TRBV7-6 TGTGCCAGCAGCCAACTGCTGACTAGCGGGAGGAGCTCCTACAATGAGCAGTTCTTC CASSQLLTSGRSSYNEQFF
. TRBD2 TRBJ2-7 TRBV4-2 TGTGCCAGCAGCCCGCACCCTGCTAGCGGGGGTACCTACGAGCAGTACTTC CASSPHPASGGTYEQYF
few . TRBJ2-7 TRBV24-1 TGTGCCACCAGTGATACCTCCGTCGAGACAGGAAACCTCTACGAGCAGTACTTC CATSDTSVETGNLYEQYF
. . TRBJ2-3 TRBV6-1 TGTGCCAGCAGTGACCTGACGCAGGCCACAGATACGCAGTATTTT CASSDLTQATDTQYF
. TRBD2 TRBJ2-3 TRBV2 TGTGCCAGCAGTGATAGTAGCGGGAGGGGGAAAGATACGCAGTATTTT CASSDSSGRGKDTQYF
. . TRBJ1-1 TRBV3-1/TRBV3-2 TGTGCCAGCAGCAATCACGGGGGAGGGAACGCTGAAGCTTTCTTT CASSNHGGGNAEAFF
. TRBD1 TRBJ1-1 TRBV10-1 TGCGCCAGCAGCCCAGGGGGAACAGATGAAGCTTTCTTT CASSPGGTDEAFF
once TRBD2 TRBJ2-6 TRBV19 TGTGCCAGTAGTCGGACTAGCGGGAGGGTGGGGGCCAACGTCCTGACTTTC CASSRTSGRVGANVLTF
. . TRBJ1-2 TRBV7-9 TGTGCCAGCAGCCGCGGGGGCTATGGCTACACCTTC CASSRGGYGYTF
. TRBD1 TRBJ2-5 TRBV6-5 TGTGCCAGCACCCCAAACAGGGGGCAAGAGACCCAGTACTTC CASTPNRGQETQYF
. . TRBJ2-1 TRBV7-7 TGTGCCAGCAGCGCGGGGTTAGATGAGCAGTTCTTC CASSAGLDEQFF
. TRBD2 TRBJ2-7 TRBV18 TGTGCCAGCTCACCACGGGCGGGAGAATCCTACGAGCAGTACTTC CASSPRAGESYEQYF
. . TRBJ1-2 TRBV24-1 TGTGCCACCAGTGATTTTCGGGTCTATGGTGGCTACACCTTC CATSDFRVYGGYTF
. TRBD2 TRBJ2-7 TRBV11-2 TGTGCCAGCAGCTTGCGGGGCGGGAGTTTCGAGCAGTACTTC CASSLRGGSFEQYF
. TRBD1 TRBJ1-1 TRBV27 TGTGCCAGCAGTCCGCGGACAGGTTCCGGCACTGAAGCTTTCTTT CASSPRTGSGTEAFF
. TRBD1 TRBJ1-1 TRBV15 TGTGCCACCAGCAGACTTCAACAGGGGGCTAGGGCTGAAGCTTTCTTT CATSRLQQGARAEAFF
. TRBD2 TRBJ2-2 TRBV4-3 TGCGCCAGCAGCCACTATAGCGGGTCCGACACCGGGGAGCTGTTTTTT CASSHYSGSDTGELFF
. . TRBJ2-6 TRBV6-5 TGTGCCAGCAGGCCCGGGGATTCTGGGGCCAACGTCCTGACTTTC CASRPGDSGANVLTF
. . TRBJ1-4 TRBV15 TGTGCCACCAGCAGAGATCCGGGGGCAACTAATGAAAAACTGTTTTTT CATSRDPGATNEKLFF
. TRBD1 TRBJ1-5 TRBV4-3 TGCGCCAGCAGCCGGGGGCTTACACAGGGGGCCCCCAATCAGCCCCAGCATTTT CASSRGLTQGAPNQPQHF
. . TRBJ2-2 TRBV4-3 TGCGCCAGCAGCCAAGAAAGTGGGCAAAACACCGGGGAGCTGTTTTTT CASSQESGQNTGELFF
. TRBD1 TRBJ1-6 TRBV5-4 TGTGCCAGCAGCTTCCTGGACAGGGATAATTCACCCCTCCACTTT CASSFLDRDNSPLHF
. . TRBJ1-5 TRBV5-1 TGCGCCAGCAGCTTGACGGGGGAACAGCCCCAGCATTTT CASSLTGEQPQHF
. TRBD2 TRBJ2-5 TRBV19 TGTGCCAGTAGATCAGGACTAGCGGGAAAAGGGAACCAAGAGACCCAGTACTTC CASRSGLAGKGNQETQYF
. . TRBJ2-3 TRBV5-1 TGCGCCAGCAGCCCTGGGACTTCCCCTAGCACAGATACGCAGTATTTT CASSPGTSPSTDTQYF
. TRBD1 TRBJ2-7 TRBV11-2 TGTGCCAGCAGCCCACCCGACAGGGGACGGCAGTACTTC CASSPPDRGRQYF
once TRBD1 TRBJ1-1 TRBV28 TGTGCCAGCAGTTCCCCCCGCCGGGACAGGGCTTCGAACACTGAAGCTTTCTTT CASSSPRRDRASNTEAFF
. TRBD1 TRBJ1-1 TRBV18 TGTGCCAGCTCGCCTCCAGGGGGCCTCACTGAAGCTTTCTTT CASSPPGGLTEAFF
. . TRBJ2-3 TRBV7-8 TGTGCCAGCAGGAGGGCCACAGATACGCAGTATTTT CASRRATDTQYF
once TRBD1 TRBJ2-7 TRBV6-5 TGTGCCAGCAGTTTCTGGACAGGGAAGATTGACGAGCAGTACTTC CASSFWTGKIDEQYF
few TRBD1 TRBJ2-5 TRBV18 TGTGCCAGCTCACCACTTAACAGGGGCCAAGAGACCCAGTACTTC CASSPLNRGQETQYF
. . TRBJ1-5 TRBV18 TGTGCCAGCTCACCAAGGCGGGACAATCAGCCCCAGCATTTT CASSPRRDNQPQHF
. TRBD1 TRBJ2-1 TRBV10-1 TGCGCCAGCAGTGATCCCCGACAGGGTCACAATGAGCAGTTCTTC CASSDPRQGHNEQFF
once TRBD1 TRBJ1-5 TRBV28 TGTGCCAGCAGTCTTCGAGGGACAGGGACAAATCAGCCCCAGCATTTT CASSLRGTGTNQPQHF
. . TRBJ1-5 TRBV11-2 TGTGCCAGCAGCCAAGAGGTCCATCAGCCCCAGCATTTT CASSQEVHQPQHF
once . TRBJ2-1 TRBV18 TGTGCCAGCTCACCCCCGACACTCAATGAGCAGTTCTTC CASSPPTLNEQFF
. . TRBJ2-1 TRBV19 TGTGCCAGTAGTATGGGAGCTAGGACCTACAATGAGCAGTTCTTC CASSMGARTYNEQFF
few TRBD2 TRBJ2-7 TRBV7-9 TGTGCCAGCACGATTAGCGGGAGTAGCAACGAGCAGTACTTC CASTISGSSNEQYF